Below are 16 T cell receptor beta chains sequenced from a single sample in a study of cytomegalovirus exposure and HLA in healthy donors. PCR used 60 Vbeta primers and 13 Jbeta primers. Sequencing was performed with immunoSEQ multiplex PCR; in TCRdb, only in-frame clones are kept and a portion is missing. The sample consists of about 130,000 clones, about 75% of them appearing once. The sequencing sample was made of PBMCs. Receptor source: a man under 40 in good health and CMV-seronegative.

This sequence joins TRBV7-9 and TRBJ1-2, with TRBD1 matching over 9 bases. J was trimmed by 3 bases and V by 6 bases; bases with no gene match: 14. The CDR3 has 17 residues. Germline V gene data show CDR1 as SEHNR and CDR2 as FQNEAQ (reference sequence). CDR3 in amino acids: CASSLVGTGMLYYGYTF. The CDR3 nucleotides read TGTGCCAGCAGTCTCGTAGGGACAGGGATGTTGTACTATGGCTACACCTTC.

The J gene is TRBJ1-5, the V gene TRBV18; TRBD1 matches at 7 bases. With V trimmed by 2 bases and J by 0 bases, 4 bases remained unmatched. The germline gives CDR1 KGHSH, CDR2 LQKENI. The CDR3 totals 16 residues. DNA for the CDR3: TGTGCCAGCTCACCAGCCGGGACAGATAGCAATCAGCCCCAGCATTTT. Translated: CASSPAGTDSNQPQHF.

The chain has TRBV5-1 and TRBJ1-5; D is perhaps TRBD1 (6 bases). The CDR3 has 17 amino acids. Trimming pared 2 bases from V and 1 base from J, leaving 16 bases between. The germline V gene encodes CDR1 SGHRS and CDR2 YFSETQ. The CDR3, as DNA: TGCGCCAGCAGCTTAAAGGGACATACCTCAAGCAATCAGCCCCAGCATTTT. Encoded protein: CASSLKGHTSSNQPQHF.

This chain connects TRBV6-1 to TRBJ1-2; 9 positions agree with TRBD1. V lost 3 bases, J lost 4 bases, and 9 bases stayed unmatched. CDR3 length: 16 amino acids. Germline lookup yields CDR1 MNHNS and CDR2 SASEGT. CDR3 sequence: CASSEKVPGQGYGYTF. As DNA, the CDR3 is TGTGCCAGCAGTGAGAAAGTACCGGGACAGGGCTATGGCTACACCTTC.

Turning to this clone: Germline is not matched at one junction end, which may reflect a read error. This chain uses TRBV7-9 with TRBJ1-1; 8 bases match TRBD1. The germline V gene encodes CDR1 SEHNR and CDR2 FQNEAQ (reference sequence). CDR3 length equals 15 residues. The CDR3 coding sequence is TGTTCCAGCAGCCGGTGGACAGGGCAGAACACTGAAGCTTTCTTT. Residues: CSSSRWTGQNTEAFF.

V usage is TRBV5-1 and J usage is TRBJ2-2; 12 bases line up with TRBD2. The CDR3 has 17 amino acids. With V trimmed by 4 bases and J by 6 bases, 10 bases remained unmatched. Germline values: CDR1 SGHRS, CDR2 YFSETQ. CDR3 bases: TGCGCCAGCAGCCCGGTCCTAGCGGGAGGGCCGGCCGGGGAGCTGTTTTTT. It encodes CASSPVLAGGPAGELFF.

The V call is TRBV18, the J call TRBJ2-7; the match to TRBD2 covers 7 bases. Germline V gene lookup returns CDR1 KGHSH and CDR2 LQKENI. The CDR3 spans 15 residues. V was clipped by 2 bases and J by 2 bases; unmatched bases: 6. The CDR3 region has the DNA TGTGCCAGCTCACCAAGGGAGGGGTTCGCCTACGAGCAGTACTTC. Protein: CASSPREGFAYEQYF.

This chain uses TRBV30 with TRBJ2-5; 11 bases are shared with TRBD2. The V gene end was trimmed by 0 bases and the J gene end by 5 bases; junction bases not matched to a gene: 5. This CDR3 spans 15 amino acids. Germline V gene data show CDR1 as GTSNPN and CDR2 as SVGIG (reference sequence). In DNA form, the CDR3 reads TGTGCCTGGAGTGTGGGTAGCGGGAGGGGGGAGACCCAGTACTTC. Its translation: CAWSVGSGRGETQYF.

V gene TRBV7-9 combines with J gene TRBJ2-2, with 8 bases lining up with TRBD1. CDR3 length: 14 amino acids. Trimming removed 2 bases from V and 8 bases from J; junction bases left unmatched: 4. Germline-derived CDR1 and CDR2 are SEHNR and FQNEAQ (reference sequence). The CDR3 region is CASSLQGARGELFF. The CDR3 DNA is TGTGCCAGCAGCTTACAGGGGGCGCGTGGGGAGCTGTTTTTT.

As for this clone: Different DNA sequences within this sample yield the same CDR3. The CDR3 DNA reads TGTGCCAGCTCACCAGGGGGGAATCAGCCCCAGCATTTT. Protein: CASSPGGNQPQHF. This chain connects TRBV18 to TRBJ1-5; tentative D call: TRBD1 (5 bases). The CDR3 has 13 residues. Germline V lookup: CDR1 KGHSH, CDR2 LQKENI. Trimming pared 2 bases from V and 4 bases from J, leaving 6 bases between.

CDR3 sequence (DNA): TGTGCCAGCCGGACTAGCGGGAGTGCCGGGGAGCTGTTTTTT. This codes for CASRTSGSAGELFF. This chain joins TRBV2 and TRBJ2-2; 13 nucleotides line up with TRBD2. Germline CDR1 SNHLY, CDR2 FYNNEI. The CDR3 is 14 residues long. J lost 6 bases, V lost 8 bases, and 3 bases had no gene match.

The chain combines TRBV18 with TRBJ1-3; D gene ambiguous. CDR1 is KGHSH and CDR2 is LQKENI in the germline V gene. The length of the CDR3 is 15 residues. V lost 2 bases to trimming and J lost 0 bases, with 8 bases between them. In nucleotides, the CDR3 is TGTGCCAGCTCACCAGACGGGAACTCTGGAAACACCATATATTTT. Encoded protein: CASSPDGNSGNTIYF. The complete variable domain, with remaining parts taken from reference TRBV18 and TRBJ1-3, reads NAGVMQNPRHLVRRRGQEARLRCSPMKGHSHVYWYRQLPEEGLKFMVYLQKENIIDESGMPKERFSAEFPKEGPSILRIQQVVRGDSAAYFCASSPDGNSGNTIYFGEGSWLTVV.

For the CDR3, the DNA is TGTGCCAGCAGTGCCAGCGGGGAGAGGTGGGATACGCAGTATTTT. Translated, it gives CASSASGERWDTQYF. V is TRBV2 and J is TRBJ2-3; 7 nucleotides line up with TRBD2. Germline-derived CDR1 and CDR2 are SNHLY and FYNNEI. The CDR3 is 15 residues long. V lost 4 bases and J lost 6; bases outside the gene matches: 10.

The V gene is TRBV25-1, the J gene TRBJ1-1, with 9 bases identical to TRBD1. V lost 3 bases and J lost 3; bases outside the gene matches: 5. CDR3 size: 15 residues. Germline CDR1 is MGHDK and CDR2 is SYGVNS. CDR3 in DNA: TGTGCCAGCAGTGACCCGGGACAGGGTGACACTGAAGCTTTCTTT. Its protein product is CASSDPGQGDTEAFF.

This clone was found a few times. This chain connects TRBV18 to TRBJ1-2, with D unresolved. The germline CDR1 and CDR2 sequences are KGHSH and LQKENI. The CDR3 runs 13 residues. V was trimmed by 4 bases and J by 8 bases, leaving 14 bases between them. CDR3 nucleotide sequence: TGTGCCAGCTCACGCGAGGGTAATCGCGGCTACACCTTC. Amino acid sequence: CASSREGNRGYTF.

The V gene is TRBV5-1, the J gene TRBJ2-1; D perhaps matches TRBD2 (5 bases). The V gene's germline CDR1 is SGHRS and CDR2 YFSETQ. The CDR3 totals 15 residues. Trimming stripped 4 bases from V and 3 bases from J, with 14 bases between. The CDR3 coding sequence is TGCGCCAGCAGCGCCGGGGAAGCAGGCTACAATGAGCAGTTCTTC. Protein: CASSAGEAGYNEQFF.